This record looks at one T cell receptor beta chain sequence and its context. Its antigen is unknown. The sample holds no much larger clone one base away, and base qualities are not on file. These data belong to a study of blood T cell repertoires in COVID-19 (dated by TCRdb to about 2020). Some background on the complete study: Samples covering the acute and convalescent phases of COVID-19 were provided by collaborators in the United States, Italy and Spain. The material from the prospective study consisted of cDNA or gDNA derived from T cells, B-cell-depleted T cells, or PBMCs. Subjects who had been exposed to COVID-19, were actively infected with it, or had recovered from it provided the deeply sampled blood TCRbeta repertoires that made up the dataset. The repertoires were made available in a free public database intended to serve as a resource for research on the immune response to SARS-CoV-2. Samples were obtained from the ongoing ImmuneRACE study (first 160 participants) and from some 1,200 subjects provided by 6 global collaborators. Nearly every sample came with metadata listing a de-identified subject ID, COVID-19 status, age in years and sex. Where HLA class I and class II types were available, the types were taken from metadata supplied by the sample provider, not from assay-based typing. Study-wide conclusions, independent of this receptor: The quantity of clinical and demographic metadata differed by source and by participant and was supplied without curation.

One collaborating source in Seattle enrolled patients while the patients were actively infected and followed the patients over time throughout the course of disease. Each collaborating institution followed its own protocols to collect whole blood in K2EDTA tubes. For TCRbeta analysis, collaborators shipped samples as frozen whole blood, isolated PBMCs, or DNA extracted from either of those sample types. V is shortened by 4 bases, J by 0 bases, and the region joining them spans 12 bases. Per the germline V gene, SGHVS is the CDR1 and FQNEAQ is the CDR2. The CDR3 runs 15 amino acids, cysteine and phenylalanine included. The sequence is cut down to CDR3 DNA, 45 bases in frame from base 1. The immunoSEQ Assay, a bias-controlled multiplex PCR, was used to amplify TCRbeta CDR3 regions from genomic DNA. The published analysis was carried out like this. Nucleated cell counts per sample were estimated from amplification of reference gene primers within the assay. To quantify the absolute abundance of each unique TCRbeta CDR3 rearrangement, sequence reads were collapsed and filtered. For each sample, productive Simpson clonality was calculated as the square root of Simpson's diversity index over productive rearrangements. TCRdb took this table from immuneACCESS and kept in-frame rearrangements with V and J called. Such tables lack part of the clones; where checked against another copy, unresolved V genes explain under half of the gap, and the rest is unexplained. The D gene and trimming were derived from the DNA, and the V and J assignments and clone size from that table. Present in this sample are about 250,000 clones, approximately 88% of which were seen just once. The ten largest clones represent 6% to 6.5% of the sample.

The sequenced sample was peripheral blood. The TCR sequence derives from a woman in her twenties or thirties with COVID-19, enrolled during active disease. The rearranged chain carries TRBV7-8 and TRBJ2-5, with TRBD1 as a weak D call on 5 bases. The DNA is TGTGCCAGCAGCTCCTCGGCAGGGCACCAAGAGACCCAGTACTTC. The encoded protein is CASSSSAGHQETQYF. Reference TRBV7-8 and TRBJ2-5 proteins supply the regions before and after the CDR3; the full variable domain is: GAGVSQSPRYKVAKRGQDVALRCDPISGHVSLFWYQQALGQGPEFLTYFQNEAQLDKSGLPSDRFFAERPEGSVSTLKIQRTQQEDSAVYLCASSSSAGHQETQYFGPGTRLLVL.